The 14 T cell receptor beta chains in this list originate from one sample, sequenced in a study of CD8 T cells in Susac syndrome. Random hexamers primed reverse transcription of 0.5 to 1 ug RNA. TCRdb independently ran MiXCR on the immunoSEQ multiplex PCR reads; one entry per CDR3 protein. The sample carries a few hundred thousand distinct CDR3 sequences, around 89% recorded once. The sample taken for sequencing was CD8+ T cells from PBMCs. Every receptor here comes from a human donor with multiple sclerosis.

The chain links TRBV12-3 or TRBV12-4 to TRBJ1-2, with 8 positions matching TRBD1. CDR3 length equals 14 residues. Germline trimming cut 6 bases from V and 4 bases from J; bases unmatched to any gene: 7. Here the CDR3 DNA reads TGTGCCAGCAGACCCACCGGGACAGGCTATGGCTACACCTTC. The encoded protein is CASRPTGTGYGYTF.

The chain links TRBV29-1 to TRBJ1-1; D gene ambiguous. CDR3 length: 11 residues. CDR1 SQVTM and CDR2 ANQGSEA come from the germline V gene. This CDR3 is CLTRVGTEAFF. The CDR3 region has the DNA TGCCTGACGAGGGTGGGAACTGAAGCTTTCTTT.

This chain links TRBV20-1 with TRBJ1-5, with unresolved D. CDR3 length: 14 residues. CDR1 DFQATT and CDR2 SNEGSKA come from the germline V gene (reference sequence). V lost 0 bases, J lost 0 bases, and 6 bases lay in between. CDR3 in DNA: TGCAGTGCTAGAGATAGTTATAGCAATCAGCCCCAGCATTTT. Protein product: CSARDSYSNQPQHF.

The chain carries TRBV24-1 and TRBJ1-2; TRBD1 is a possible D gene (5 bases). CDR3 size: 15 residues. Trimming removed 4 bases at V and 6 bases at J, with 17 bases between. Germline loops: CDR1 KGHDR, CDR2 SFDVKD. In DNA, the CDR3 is TGTGCCACCAGTGACAGCGGGACCTCCCGTAATGGCTACACCTTC. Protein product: CATSDSGTSRNGYTF.

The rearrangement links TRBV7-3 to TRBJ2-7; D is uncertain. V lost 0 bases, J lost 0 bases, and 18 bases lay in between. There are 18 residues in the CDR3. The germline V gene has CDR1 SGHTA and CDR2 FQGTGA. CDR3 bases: TGTGCCAGCAGCTTAACGCCACTGACACGTTTATACTCCTACGAGCAGTACTTC. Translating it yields CASSLTPLTRLYSYEQYF.

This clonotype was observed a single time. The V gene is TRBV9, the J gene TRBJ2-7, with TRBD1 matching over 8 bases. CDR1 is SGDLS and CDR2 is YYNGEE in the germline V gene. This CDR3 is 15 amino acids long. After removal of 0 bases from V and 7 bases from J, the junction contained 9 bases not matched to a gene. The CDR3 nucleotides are TGTGCCAGCAGCGTAGAAGGGCAGGGGGCGGATGAGCAGTACTTC. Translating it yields CASSVEGQGADEQYF.

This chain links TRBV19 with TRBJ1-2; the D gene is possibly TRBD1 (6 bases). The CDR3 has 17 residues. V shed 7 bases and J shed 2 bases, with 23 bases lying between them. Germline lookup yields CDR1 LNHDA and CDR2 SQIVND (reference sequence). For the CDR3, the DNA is TGTGCCAGTACCACGGGGCCAGGACAGCTTATAAACTATGGCTACACCTTC. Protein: CASTTGPGQLINYGYTF.

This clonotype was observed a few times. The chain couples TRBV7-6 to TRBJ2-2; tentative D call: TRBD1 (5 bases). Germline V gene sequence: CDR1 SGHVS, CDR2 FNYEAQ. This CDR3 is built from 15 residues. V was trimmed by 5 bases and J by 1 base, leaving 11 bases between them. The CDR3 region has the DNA TGTGCCAGCAGCCATCCAGGACAGAACACCGGGGAGCTGTTTTTT. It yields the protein CASSHPGQNTGELFF.

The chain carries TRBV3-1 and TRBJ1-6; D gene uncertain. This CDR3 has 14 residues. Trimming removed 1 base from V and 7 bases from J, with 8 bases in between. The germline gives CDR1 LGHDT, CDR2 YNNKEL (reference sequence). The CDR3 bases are TGTGCCAGCAGCCAAGTCGGGCTAAATTCACCCCTCCACTTT. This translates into CASSQVGLNSPLHF.

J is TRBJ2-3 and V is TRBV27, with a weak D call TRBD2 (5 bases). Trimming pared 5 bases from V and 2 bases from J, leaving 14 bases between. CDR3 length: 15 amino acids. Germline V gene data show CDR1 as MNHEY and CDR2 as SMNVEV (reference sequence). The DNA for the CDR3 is TGTGCCAGCAGTCCTCTAGCCCAATCCACAGATACGCAGTATTTT. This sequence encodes CASSPLAQSTDTQYF.

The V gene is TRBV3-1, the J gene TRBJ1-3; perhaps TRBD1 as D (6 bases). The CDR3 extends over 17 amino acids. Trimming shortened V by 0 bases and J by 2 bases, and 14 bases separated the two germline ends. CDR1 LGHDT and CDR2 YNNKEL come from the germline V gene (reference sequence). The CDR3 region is CASSQDLRGAAGNTIYF. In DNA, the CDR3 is TGTGCCAGCAGCCAAGATCTTCGGGGGGCAGCTGGAAACACCATATATTTT.

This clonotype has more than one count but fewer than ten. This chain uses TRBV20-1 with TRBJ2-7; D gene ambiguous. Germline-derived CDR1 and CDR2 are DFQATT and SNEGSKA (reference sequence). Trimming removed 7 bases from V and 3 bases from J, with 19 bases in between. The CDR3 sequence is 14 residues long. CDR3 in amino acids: CSVSFRQDSYEQYF. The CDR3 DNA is TGCAGTGTTTCGTTCAGGCAGGATAGCTACGAGCAGTACTTC.

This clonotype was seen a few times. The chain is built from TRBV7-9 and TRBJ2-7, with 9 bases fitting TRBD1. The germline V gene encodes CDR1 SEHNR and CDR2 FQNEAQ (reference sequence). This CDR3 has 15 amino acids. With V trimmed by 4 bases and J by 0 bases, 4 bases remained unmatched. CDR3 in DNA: TGTGCCAGCAGCTCGACAGGGGGAAACTCCTACGAGCAGTACTTC. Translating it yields CASSSTGGNSYEQYF. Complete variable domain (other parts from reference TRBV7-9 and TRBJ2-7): DTGVSQNPRHKITKRGQNVTFRCDPISEHNRLYWYRQTLGQGPEFLTYFQNEAQLEKSRLLSDRFSAERPKGSFSTLEIQRTEQGDSAMYLCASSSTGGNSYEQYFGPGTRLTVT.

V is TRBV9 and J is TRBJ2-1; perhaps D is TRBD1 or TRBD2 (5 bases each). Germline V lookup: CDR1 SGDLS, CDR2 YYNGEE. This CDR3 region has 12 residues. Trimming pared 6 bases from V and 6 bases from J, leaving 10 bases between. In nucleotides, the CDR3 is TGTGCCAGCAACCGTGGGGGCAATGAGCAGTTCTTC. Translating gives CASNRGGNEQFF.